The subject of this entry is one T cell receptor (beta chain). This sample is drawn from a study of T cell changes during pregnancy in multiple sclerosis. Libraries were prepared by immunoSEQ multiplex PCR; TCRdb keeps only in-frame clonotypes and omits some of them. The data contain tens of thousands of clones, about 92% of them singletons. The CDR3 is 12 amino acids. Germline V gene data show CDR1 as KGHSH and CDR2 as LQKENI. Trimming took 2 bases from V and 7 from J, leaving 6 bases between them. Here the sequenced sample was peripheral blood, taken before pregnancy. The TCR originated in a female donor with multiple sclerosis, enrolled in a pregnancy study. V gene TRBV18 combines with J gene TRBJ1-5, with D unclear. This chain's CDR3 is CASSPGEQPQHF. The CDR3 DNA follows: TGTGCCAGCTCACCAGGAGAGCAGCCCCAGCATTTT.